This TCR beta chain was sequenced in a study of CD8+ T cells in alopecia areata. Study in general: C3H/HeJ donors aged about 6-13 months with spontaneous alopecia supplied skin grafted onto roughly 7-10-week-old female C3H/HeJ mice.

Study findings and constraints: Among the cells sequenced in scalp samples are also the resident alphabeta T cells of normal skin.

The sorting of pooled cutaneous lymph node cells relied on CD4, CD8alpha, NKG2D, NKG2ACE and other markers. This clone has more than one count but fewer than ten. Its antigen is currently unknown. Genes and germline are mouse. The read is 4 residues too short to cover the CDR3 end, so that end is filled in from the germline J gene. cDNA reverse transcribed from extracted RNA served as the sequencing template. The assay was immunoSEQ multiplex PCR, and TCRdb's table has in-frame clones only and misses some. In total the sample includes under 350,000 clones, none of them seen once. Germline lookup yields CDR1 NNHDY and CDR2 SYVADS. The CDR3 is made up of 16 amino acids. V lost 5 bases to trimming and J lost 2 bases; unmatched junction nucleotides: 6.

This receptor was obtained from a C3H/HeJ mouse with alopecia areata. As its MHC haplotype, the strain has H2-k. V and J are TRBV13-3 and TRBJ2-5, with TRBD2 matching over 12 bases. Source material: CD4+ T cells sorted from a lymph node. The CDR3 spells CASSPGTGGSQDTQYF. The covered CDR3 bases are TGTGCCAGCAGCCCCGGGACTGGGGGGTCCCAAGAC.